The next 28 T cell receptor beta chains were all read from a single sample in a study of shared clonotypes between healthy human individuals. Selected positively for CCR7 and CD45RO-negative, naive CD8 cells excluded terminally differentiated effector memory CD45RA+ cells. The data were produced by immunoSEQ multiplex PCR, yet TCRdb's version contains in-frame clones alone and is incomplete. The data hold around 1.9 million clones, with 80% to 95% observed a single time. Sequenced material: naive CD8+ T cells from PBMCs. The receptors stem from a man younger than 35 in good health. Some clones in this sample may be carry-over from other donors' samples.

The genes are TRBV28 and TRBJ2-1; D not resolved. Trimming shortened V by 5 bases and J by 3 bases, and 8 bases separated the two germline ends. The CDR3 has 13 amino acids. The germline V gene has CDR1 MDHEN and CDR2 SYDVKM. CDR3 protein: CASSVDIYNEQFF. The CDR3 region has the DNA TGTGCCAGCAGTGTAGACATCTACAATGAGCAGTTCTTC.

This rearrangement joins TRBV19 to TRBJ2-7; 8 nucleotides match TRBD1. With 1 base clipped from V and 2 bases from J, the junction kept 10 bases outside the gene matches. CDR1 and CDR2 (germline): LNHDA, SQIVND (reference sequence). The CDR3 covers 17 residues. The CDR3 region is CASSIGRTGSITYEQYF. CDR3 DNA sequence: TGTGCCAGTAGTATAGGGAGGACAGGGAGCATCACCTACGAGCAGTACTTC. Supplemented by reference TRBV19 and TRBJ2-7, the full variable domain reads DGGITQSPKYLFRKEGQNVTLSCEQNLNHDAMYWYRQDPGQGLRLIYYSQIVNDFQKGDIAEGYSVSREKKESFPLTVTSAQKNPTAFYLCASSIGRTGSITYEQYFGPGTRLTVT.

This chain links TRBV27 with TRBJ2-2; D is unclear. The V end was cut by 1 base, the J end by 7 bases, with 7 bases between. Germline loops: CDR1 MNHEY, CDR2 SMNVEV (reference sequence). The CDR3 extends over 13 amino acids. The CDR3 sequence: CASSLLGFGELFF. Written as DNA, the CDR3 is TGTGCCAGCAGTTTATTGGGGTTCGGGGAGCTGTTTTTT.

V and J are TRBV15 and TRBJ1-1; perhaps TRBD1 as D (6 bases). This CDR3 has 12 amino acids. The germline V and J ends were trimmed by 5 bases and 5 bases, with 9 bases remaining between them. Germline V lookup: CDR1 LNHNV, CDR2 YYDKDF (reference sequence). CDR3 sequence reads: CATSEGGTEAFF. For the CDR3, the DNA is TGTGCCACCAGCGAGGGGGGAACTGAAGCTTTCTTT.

This sequence joins TRBV2 and TRBJ1-4; 12 bases are a match to TRBD1. CDR3 size: 17 residues. Unmatched junction bases numbered 12, after V lost 6 bases and J lost 7 bases. Germline V gives CDR1 SNHLY, CDR2 FYNNEI. CDR3 loop: CASRGNRDRGRREKLFF. The CDR3 coding sequence is TGTGCCAGCAGGGGGAACCGGGACAGGGGGCGCCGTGAAAAACTGTTTTTT.

Regarding this clone: The identical CDR3 is also encoded by other nucleotide sequences in the sample. The V and J genes are TRBV28 and TRBJ2-7; TRBD2 agrees at 11 bases. Germline V gene sequence: CDR1 MDHEN, CDR2 SYDVKM. This CDR3 is built from 15 residues. J was trimmed by 1 base and V by 1 base; bases with no gene match: 0. The CDR3 spells CASSLLAGGSYEQYF. The CDR3 DNA is TGTGCCAGCAGTTTATTAGCGGGAGGGTCCTACGAGCAGTACTTC.

V is TRBV4-3 and J is TRBJ1-2, with D possibly matching TRBD1 (5 bases). Deletions cut 0 bases from V and 8 bases from J, with 7 bases between. CDR3 length: 12 amino acids. CDR1 LGHNA and CDR2 YSLEER come from the germline V gene. The CDR3 DNA follows: TGCGCCAGCAGCCAAGAGGACAAAGGCTACACCTTC. Translated, it gives CASSQEDKGYTF.

The chain uses TRBV10-3 and TRBJ1-1, with D perhaps TRBD1 (5 bases). V lost 6 bases and J 1 base, leaving 12 bases between the germline ends. The CDR3 runs 14 residues. Germline CDR1 reads ENHRY; CDR2 reads SYGVKD. CDR3 residues: CAISLTDWNTEAFF. CDR3 nucleotides: TGTGCCATCAGCTTGACAGATTGGAACACTGAAGCTTTCTTT.

V gene TRBV27 combines with J gene TRBJ2-1; 10 bases agree with TRBD1. Germline V CDR1 and CDR2: MNHEY, SMNVEV (reference sequence). CDR3 length equals 16 residues. With V trimmed by 6 bases and J by 9 bases, 14 bases remained unmatched. The CDR3 spells CASRTPTGQGIVEQFF. The CDR3 DNA follows: TGTGCCAGCAGAACACCAACGGGACAGGGGATTGTTGAGCAGTTCTTC.

Note on this clone: The sample carries other DNA sequences with the same CDR3. This chain links TRBV7-9 with TRBJ1-2; the D gene is possibly TRBD1 (5 bases). The V end lost 5 bases, the J end lost 5 bases, and 6 bases lay between the germline ends. Germline V CDR1 and CDR2: SEHNR, FQNEAQ (reference sequence). The CDR3 is made up of 11 amino acids. CDR3 region: CASSRGYGYTF. CDR3 nucleotide sequence: TGTGCCAGCAGCCGGGGGTATGGCTACACCTTC.

The V and J genes are TRBV27 and TRBJ2-6; no clear D gene. The CDR3 has 14 residues. Germline loops: CDR1 MNHEY, CDR2 SMNVEV (reference sequence). The V and J ends lost 8 bases and 0 bases respectively, with 8 bases between them. CDR3 coding DNA: TGTGCCAGCTCCATTCGCTCTGGGGCCAACGTCCTGACTTTC. The encoded protein is CASSIRSGANVLTF.

The chain has TRBV7-9 and TRBJ2-7, with D perhaps TRBD2 (6 bases). The CDR3 consists of 14 residues. Trimming shortened V by 5 bases and J by 3 bases, and 14 bases separated the two germline ends. From germline, CDR1 is SEHNR and CDR2 FQNEAQ (reference sequence). The CDR3 DNA reads as TGTGCCAGCAGCCCTGGTTGGGGGGACTACGAGCAGTACTTC. Its translation is CASSPGWGDYEQYF.

V gene TRBV7-9 combines with J gene TRBJ2-5; D might be TRBD2 (5 bases). The germline V gene has CDR1 SEHNR and CDR2 FQNEAQ (reference sequence). V was shortened by 4 bases and J by 4 bases, with 13 bases between the two germline ends. CDR3 length equals 14 residues. The CDR3 here is CASSSVARGETQYF. In DNA form, the CDR3 reads TGTGCCAGCAGCTCAGTAGCGAGAGGAGAGACCCAGTACTTC.

The chain carries TRBV28 and TRBJ2-6; 7 positions agree with TRBD2. This CDR3 region has 15 residues. V gave up 6 bases and J gave up 4 bases; unmatched junction bases: 6. Germline CDR1 is MDHEN and CDR2 is SYDVKM. CDR3 nucleotide sequence: TGTGCCAGCAGAGGGAGGGATTCCGGGGCCAACGTCCTGACTTTC. Protein product: CASRGRDSGANVLTF.

The chain has TRBV27 and TRBJ1-5; D perhaps matches TRBD1 (5 bases). The CDR3 spans 15 residues. Germline V gives CDR1 MNHEY, CDR2 SMNVEV (reference sequence). V was pared by 6 bases and J by 1 base, with 13 bases between. This CDR3 reads CASRKGAGSNQPQHF. The DNA for the CDR3 is TGTGCCAGCAGGAAAGGGGCAGGGAGCAATCAGCCCCAGCATTTT.

This chain joins TRBV7-9 and TRBJ2-1, with TRBD2 matching 8 bases. This CDR3 comprises 16 residues. J was trimmed by 2 bases and V by 0 bases; bases with no gene match: 3. In germline, CDR1 is SEHNR, CDR2 FQNEAQ (reference sequence). The CDR3 DNA reads TGTGCCAGCAGCTTAGCGCCGGGAGGGCCCTACAATGAGCAGTTCTTC. Protein sequence: CASSLAPGGPYNEQFF.

The chain employs TRBV7-3 and TRBJ2-1; D possibly uses TRBD1 or TRBD2 (5 bases each). CDR1 and CDR2 (germline): SGHTA, FQGTGA. The CDR3 length is 15 residues. Trimming removed 4 bases at V and 4 bases at J, with 14 bases between. The CDR3 protein is CASSSRDAVYNEQFF. Here the CDR3 DNA reads TGTGCCAGCAGCTCCCGGGACGCCGTTTACAATGAGCAGTTCTTC.

The sample holds one count of this clone. Here the CDR3 reads CASSLALAGGSSTDTQYF. In DNA, the CDR3 is TGTGCCAGCAGCTTGGCCTTAGCGGGAGGATCTAGCACAGATACGCAGTATTTT. The chain couples TRBV5-6 to TRBJ2-3, with 10 bases that match TRBD2. From germline, CDR1 is SGHDT and CDR2 YYEEEE. V gave up 0 bases and J gave up 0 bases; unmatched junction bases: 7. The CDR3 covers 18 residues.

The chain has TRBV9 and TRBJ2-7; 8 bases align to TRBD2. The CDR3 loop spans 15 amino acids. Germline CDR1 and CDR2: SGDLS and YYNGEE. The V and J ends lost 4 bases and 3 bases, in that order; junction bases with no gene match: 9. CDR3 in DNA: TGTGCCAGCAGCCGGGAGGGCGGGAGTCTCTACGAGCAGTACTTC. The encoded protein is CASSREGGSLYEQYF.

The genes are TRBV7-8 and TRBJ2-5; TRBD2 might be the D (6 bases). Germline assignment: CDR1 SGHVS and CDR2 FQNEAQ. Trimming took 4 bases from V and 4 from J, leaving 19 bases between them. CDR3 length: 16 amino acids. CDR3 amino acids: CASSSPGRSGGETQYF. CDR3 coding DNA: TGTGCCAGCAGCTCCCCGGGGAGGTCCGGAGGAGAGACCCAGTACTTC.

Only a few counts were recorded for this clone. Here the CDR3 DNA reads TGTGCCAGCAGCTTAAAGGACCACAGAGACCATGGCTACACCTTC. It specifies CASSLKDHRDHGYTF. This sequence joins TRBV7-9 and TRBJ1-2; no firm D call. Trimming left V 2 bases short and J 6 bases short, with 16 bases between. This CDR3 is built from 15 residues. Germline CDR1 SEHNR, CDR2 FQNEAQ (reference sequence).

This rearrangement joins TRBV7-9 to TRBJ2-7, with 11 bases identical to TRBD1. Losses at the gene ends were 5 bases for V and 5 bases for J; bases not matched to a gene: 8. CDR1 is SEHNR, CDR2 FQNEAQ, per germline (reference sequence). The CDR3 loop spans 15 amino acids. Here the CDR3 reads CASSGGTGGLHEQYF. The CDR3 DNA reads TGTGCCAGCAGCGGTGGGACAGGGGGTCTCCACGAGCAGTACTTC.

The chain couples TRBV4-1 to TRBJ2-1, with D hard to call. The V gene's germline CDR1 is MGHRA and CDR2 YSYEKL. This CDR3 is 13 amino acids long. Trimming took off 5 bases at V and 5 bases at J, with 10 bases between the two ends. The DNA of the CDR3 is TGCGCCAGCAGCATTTTAGTTAACAATGAGCAGTTCTTC. Protein sequence: CASSILVNNEQFF.

The chain employs TRBV27 and TRBJ2-3, with 8 bases aligning to TRBD1. The length of the CDR3 is 12 residues. Germline trimming cut 5 bases from V and 8 bases from J; bases unmatched to any gene: 3. Germline values: CDR1 MNHEY, CDR2 SMNVEV (reference sequence). The CDR3 bases are TGTGCCAGCAGTCCAGGGGGCGGTACGCAGTATTTT. It encodes CASSPGGGTQYF.

As for this clone: Distinct nucleotide sequences in the sample also encode this CDR3. The chain joins TRBV11-2 to TRBJ2-7, with D unclear. Germline loops: CDR1 SGHAT, CDR2 FQNNGV. The CDR3 is 14 amino acids. Trimming took off 1 base at V and 4 bases at J, with 11 bases between the two ends. In DNA, the CDR3 is TGTGCCAGCAGCTTAGGGGGATCAGGATACGAGCAGTACTTC. This translates into CASSLGGSGYEQYF.

The chain is built from TRBV4-2 and TRBJ2-5; D is perhaps TRBD1 (5 bases). Trimming left V 3 bases short and J 2 bases short, with 7 bases between. The germline V gene encodes CDR1 LGHNA and CDR2 YNFKEQ. The CDR3 totals 13 residues. In DNA, the CDR3 is TGTGCCAGCAGCCAGACAGAACAAGAGACCCAGTACTTC. This translates into CASSQTEQETQYF.

V usage is TRBV10-2 and J usage is TRBJ1-2; TRBD1 agrees at 7 bases. The ends lost 6 bases at V and 4 bases at J; junction bases unmatched: 5. Per the germline V gene, CDR1 is WSHSY and CDR2 is SAAADI. The CDR3 is 13 amino acids. The CDR3 coding sequence is TGCGCCAGCAGGGGGGACAGCTCCTATGGCTACACCTTC. This encodes CASRGDSSYGYTF.

The rearrangement links TRBV27 to TRBJ1-2; 9 bases fit TRBD1. The CDR3 is made up of 16 amino acids. CDR1 MNHEY and CDR2 SMNVEV come from the germline V gene (reference sequence). V lost 8 bases to trimming and J lost 3 bases; unmatched junction nucleotides: 13. CDR3: CASRDREDPIHYGYTF. The CDR3 nucleotides read TGTGCCAGCCGGGACAGGGAAGACCCTATCCACTATGGCTACACCTTC.